This is a list of T cell receptor beta chains from one sample in a study of glioma-infiltrating T cells after dendritic cell vaccination. Some clones are missing from TCRdb's copy, which holds only in-frame ones; the method was immunoSEQ multiplex PCR. The sample records more than 70,000 clones, roughly 84% being singletons. Source: blood, taken after dendritic cell vaccination. These receptors were collected from a human donor with glioblastoma. Both conserved end residues are part of each CDR3. A D gene is named only where the DNA matches it firmly.

TRBV11-3	TRBD1	TRBJ2-4	CASSLWRGQGEKNIQYF
TRBV7-8	TRBD1	TRBJ2-7	CASGRDRTYEQYF
TRBV12-1	-	TRBJ2-2	CASSESLAGAPDTGELFF
TRBV7-6	-	TRBJ2-7	CASSLQGYEQYF
TRBV7-2	-	TRBJ2-1	CASRGAWGQFF
TRBV30	-	TRBJ1-5	CAWSDRNQPQHF
TRBV10-1	-	TRBJ1-5	CASSDFLTGLGQPQHF
TRBV7-6	TRBD1	TRBJ1-1	CASSPSGGDTEAFF
TRBV12-5	-	TRBJ1-1	CASGSPWTENTEAFF
TRBV7-9	TRBD1	TRBJ1-2	CASSDRGGADGYTF
TRBV28	TRBD1	TRBJ2-7	CASRGQAREQYF
TRBV5-6	TRBD1	TRBJ2-1	CASSKTGGPYNEQFF